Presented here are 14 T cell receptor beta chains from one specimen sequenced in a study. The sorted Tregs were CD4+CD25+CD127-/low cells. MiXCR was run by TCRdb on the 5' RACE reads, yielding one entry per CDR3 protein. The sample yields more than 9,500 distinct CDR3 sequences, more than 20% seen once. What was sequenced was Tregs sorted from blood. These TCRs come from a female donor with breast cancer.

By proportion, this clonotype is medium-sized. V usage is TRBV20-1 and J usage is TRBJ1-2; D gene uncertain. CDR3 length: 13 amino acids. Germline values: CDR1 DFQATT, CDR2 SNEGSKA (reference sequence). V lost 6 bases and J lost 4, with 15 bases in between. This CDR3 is CSASEMAFYGYTF. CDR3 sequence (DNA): TGCAGTGCCTCTGAAATGGCTTTCTATGGCTACACCTTC.

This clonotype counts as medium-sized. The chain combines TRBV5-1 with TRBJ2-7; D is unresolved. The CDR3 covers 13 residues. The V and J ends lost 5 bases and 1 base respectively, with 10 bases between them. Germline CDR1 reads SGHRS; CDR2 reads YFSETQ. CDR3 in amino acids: CASSPRPSYEQYF. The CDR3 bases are TGCGCCAGCAGTCCACGGCCATCCTACGAGCAGTACTTC. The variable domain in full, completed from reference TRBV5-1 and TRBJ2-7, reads KAGVTQTPRYLIKTRGQQVTLSCSPISGHRSVSWYQQTPGQGLQFLFEYFSETQRNKGNFPGRFSGRQFSNSRSEMNVSTLELGDSALYLCASSPRPSYEQYFGPGTRLTVT.

For the CDR3, the DNA is TGTGCCAGCAGCCACGGAAACAGCTACGAGCAGTACTTC. Translation: CASSHGNSYEQYF. The V and J genes are TRBV9 and TRBJ2-7, with D hard to call. This CDR3 contains 13 residues. Looked up from germline, CDR1 is SGDLS and CDR2 is YYNGEE. Trimming took 4 bases from V and 3 from J, leaving 11 bases between them.

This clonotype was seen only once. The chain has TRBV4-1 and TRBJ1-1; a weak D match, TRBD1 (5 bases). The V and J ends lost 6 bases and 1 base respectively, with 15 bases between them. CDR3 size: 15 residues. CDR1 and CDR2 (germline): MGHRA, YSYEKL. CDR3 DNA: TGCGCCAGCAGTCACCCCGCGGGGGGGAACACTGAAGCTTTCTTT. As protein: CASSHPAGGNTEAFF.

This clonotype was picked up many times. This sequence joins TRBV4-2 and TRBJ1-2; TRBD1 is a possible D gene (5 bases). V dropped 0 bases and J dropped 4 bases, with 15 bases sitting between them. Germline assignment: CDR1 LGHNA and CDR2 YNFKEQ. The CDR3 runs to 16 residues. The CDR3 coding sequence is TGTGCCAGCAGCCAAGACAGTTATAGGGGTGGCTATGGCTACACCTTC. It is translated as CASSQDSYRGGYGYTF.

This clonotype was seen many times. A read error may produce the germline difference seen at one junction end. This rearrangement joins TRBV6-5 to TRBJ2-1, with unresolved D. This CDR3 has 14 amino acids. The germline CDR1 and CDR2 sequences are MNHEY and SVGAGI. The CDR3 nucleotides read TGTGCCAGCAGTTCCCATCGTAGTTACAGTGAGCAGTTCTTC. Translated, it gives CASSSHRSYSEQFF.

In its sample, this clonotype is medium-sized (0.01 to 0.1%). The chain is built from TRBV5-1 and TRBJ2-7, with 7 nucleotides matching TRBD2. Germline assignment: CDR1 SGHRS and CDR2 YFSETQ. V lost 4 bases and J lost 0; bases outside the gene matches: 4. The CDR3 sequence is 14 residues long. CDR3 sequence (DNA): TGCGCCAGCAGCCCTTGGGGGGGCTCCTACGAGCAGTACTTC. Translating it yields CASSPWGGSYEQYF.

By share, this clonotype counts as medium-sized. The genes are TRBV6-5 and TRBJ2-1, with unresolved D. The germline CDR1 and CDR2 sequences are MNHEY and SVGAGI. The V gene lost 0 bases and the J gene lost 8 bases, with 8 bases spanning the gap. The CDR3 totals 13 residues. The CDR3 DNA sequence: TGTGCCAGCAGTTACTCGATTTCTTATGAGCAGTTCTTC. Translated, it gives CASSYSISYEQFF.

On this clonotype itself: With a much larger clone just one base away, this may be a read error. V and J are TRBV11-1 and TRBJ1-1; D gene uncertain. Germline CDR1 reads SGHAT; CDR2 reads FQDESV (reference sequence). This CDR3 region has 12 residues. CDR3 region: CASSSGDGKAYF. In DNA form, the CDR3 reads TGTGCCAGCAGCTCAGGCGATGGAAAAGCTTACTTT. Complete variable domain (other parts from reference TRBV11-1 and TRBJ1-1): EAEVAQSPRYKITEKSQAVAFWCDPISGHATLYWYRQILGQGPELLVQFQDESVVDDSQLPKDRFSAERLKGVDSTLKIQPAELGDSAMYLCASSSGDGKAYFGQGTRLTVV.

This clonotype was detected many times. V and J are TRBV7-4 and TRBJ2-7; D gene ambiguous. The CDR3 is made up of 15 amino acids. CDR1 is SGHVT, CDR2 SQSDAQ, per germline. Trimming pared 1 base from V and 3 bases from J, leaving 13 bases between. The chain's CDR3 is CASSLGTPRNYEQYF. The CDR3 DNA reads TGTGCCAGCAGCTTAGGGACGCCTAGGAACTACGAGCAGTACTTC.

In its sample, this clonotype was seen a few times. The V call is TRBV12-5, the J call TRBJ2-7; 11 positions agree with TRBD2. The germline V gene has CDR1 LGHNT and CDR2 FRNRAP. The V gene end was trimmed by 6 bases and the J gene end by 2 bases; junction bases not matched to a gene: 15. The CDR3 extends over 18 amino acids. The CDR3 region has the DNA TGTGCTAGTGGCCCGGCGACTAGCGGGACTAAACCTACCTACGAGCAGTACTTC. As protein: CASGPATSGTKPTYEQYF.

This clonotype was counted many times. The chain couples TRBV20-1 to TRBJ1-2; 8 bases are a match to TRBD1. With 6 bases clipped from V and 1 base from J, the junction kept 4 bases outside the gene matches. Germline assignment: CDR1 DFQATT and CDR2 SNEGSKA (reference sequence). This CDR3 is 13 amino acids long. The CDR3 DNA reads TGCAGTGCCCGGACAGGGTTTAACTATGGCTACACCTTC. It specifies CSARTGFNYGYTF.

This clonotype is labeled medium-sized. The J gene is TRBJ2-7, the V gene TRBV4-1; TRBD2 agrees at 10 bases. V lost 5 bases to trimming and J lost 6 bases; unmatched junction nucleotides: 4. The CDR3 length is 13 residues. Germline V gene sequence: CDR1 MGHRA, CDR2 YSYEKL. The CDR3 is CASSSGLATEQYF. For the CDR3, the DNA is TGCGCCAGCAGCTCGGGACTAGCGACCGAGCAGTACTTC.

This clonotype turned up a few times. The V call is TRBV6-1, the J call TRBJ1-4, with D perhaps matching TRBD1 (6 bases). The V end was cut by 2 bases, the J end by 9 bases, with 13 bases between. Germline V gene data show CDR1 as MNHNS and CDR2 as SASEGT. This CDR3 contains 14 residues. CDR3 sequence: CASSETGRGKKLFF. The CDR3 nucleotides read TGTGCCAGCAGTGAAACGGGCAGGGGAAAAAAACTGTTTTTT.